This TCR beta chain was documented in a study of blood T cell repertoires in COVID-19. Study at large: COVID-19 samples collected from the United States, Italy and Spain covered acute and convalescent phases.

TCRdb's table, derived via immunoSEQ multiplex PCR, lists solely in-frame clones and lacks some. The data contain roughly 27,000 clones, roughly nine tenths of them singletons. CDR1 and CDR2 from the germline V gene are LNHDA and SQIVND (reference sequence). The junction had 12 bases not matched to a gene; V was cut back by 9 bases and J by 6 bases. CDR3 length equals 14 residues. The source is a human donor in a cohort sampled during active COVID-19. This chain connects TRBV19 to TRBJ2-3; 7 nucleotides align to TRBD2. The sample was peripheral blood. The chain's CDR3 is CASSRTSWGDTQYF. The CDR3 nucleotides are TGTGCCAGCTCGAGGACTAGTTGGGGCGATACGCAGTATTTT. Complete variable domain (other parts from reference TRBV19 and TRBJ2-3): DGGITQSPKYLFRKEGQNVTLSCEQNLNHDAMYWYRQDPGQGLRLIYYSQIVNDFQKGDIAEGYSVSREKKESFPLTVTSAQKNPTAFYLCASSRTSWGDTQYFGPGTRLTVL.